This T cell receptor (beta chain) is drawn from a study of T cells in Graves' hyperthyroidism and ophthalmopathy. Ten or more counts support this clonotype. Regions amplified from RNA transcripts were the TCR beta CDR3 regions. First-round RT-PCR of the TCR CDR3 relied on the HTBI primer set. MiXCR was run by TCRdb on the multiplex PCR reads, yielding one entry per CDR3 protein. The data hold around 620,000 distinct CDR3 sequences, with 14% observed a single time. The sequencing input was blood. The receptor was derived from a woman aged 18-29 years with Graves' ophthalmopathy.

As DNA, the CDR3 is TGTGCCAGCAGCTTAGTAGCCAATAGTGGAGGCTACGAGCAGTACTTC. It translates to CASSLVANSGGYEQYF. V usage is TRBV7-2 and J usage is TRBJ2-7; possibly TRBD2 for D (5 bases). Trimming took 1 base from V and 3 from J, leaving 16 bases between them. This CDR3 contains 16 residues. CDR1 is SGHTA, CDR2 FQGNSA, per germline.